The next 29 T cell receptor beta chains were all read from a single sample in a study of blood T cell repertoires in COVID-19. Only in-frame clones appear in the TCRdb table, and some are missing; sequencing was by immunoSEQ multiplex PCR. Here the sample spans fewer than 200,000 clones, about 85% being singletons. The sample comprised peripheral blood. These receptors were taken from a man aged 55 to 70 who had recovered from COVID-19.

This rearrangement joins TRBV2 to TRBJ1-2; D is perhaps TRBD1 (6 bases). The CDR3 runs 15 residues. Germline V lookup: CDR1 SNHLY, CDR2 FYNNEI. Trimming removed 4 bases at V and 4 bases at J, with 16 bases between. The CDR3: CASSVETGRPYGYTF. DNA for the CDR3: TGTGCCAGCAGTGTGGAAACAGGGCGGCCCTATGGCTACACCTTC.

The chain has TRBV4-1 and TRBJ1-2, with a weak D call TRBD1 (6 bases). The germline CDR1 and CDR2 sequences are MGHRA and YSYEKL. CDR3 size: 14 residues. Trimming shortened V by 3 bases and J by 4 bases, and 12 bases separated the two germline ends. The CDR3, as DNA: TGCGCCAGCAGCCATACGGACAGACCCTATGGCTACACCTTC. Translating it yields CASSHTDRPYGYTF.

J is TRBJ2-7 and V is TRBV4-1, with TRBD1 as a possible D gene (6 bases). CDR3 length: 15 residues. The V end was cut by 4 bases, the J end by 3 bases, with 16 bases between. Germline CDR1 and CDR2: MGHRA and YSYEKL. The CDR3 sequence is CASSLTISDSYEQYF. The CDR3 coding sequence is TGCGCCAGCAGCCTAACGATATCGGACAGCTACGAGCAGTACTTC.

V and J are TRBV20-1 and TRBJ1-1, with D possibly being TRBD1 (5 bases). Germline loops: CDR1 DFQATT, CDR2 SNEGSKA (reference sequence). Trimming pared 3 bases from V and 3 bases from J, leaving 17 bases between. This CDR3 comprises 15 residues. The CDR3 here is CSASPSPGGYTEAFF. In nucleotides, the CDR3 is TGCAGTGCTAGTCCCAGCCCTGGGGGGTACACTGAAGCTTTCTTT.

The CDR3 protein is CASWGGQGRAPLHF. CDR3 DNA sequence: TGTGCCAGCTGGGGTGGACAGGGTAGGGCACCCCTCCACTTT. V and J are TRBV6-5 and TRBJ1-6; TRBD1 matches at 8 bases. Germline assignment: CDR1 MNHEY and CDR2 SVGAGI. CDR3 size: 14 residues. J was trimmed by 11 bases and V by 8 bases; bases with no gene match: 11.

V gene TRBV9 combines with J gene TRBJ2-1; no reliable D call. The CDR3 is 14 amino acids. Trimming took 4 bases from V and 7 from J, leaving 15 bases between them. CDR1 and CDR2 (germline): SGDLS, YYNGEE. The CDR3 sequence: CASSPRFEANEQFF. CDR3 DNA: TGTGCCAGCAGCCCCCGATTCGAGGCGAATGAGCAGTTCTTC.

This clone was found once. The chain uses TRBV18 and TRBJ2-5, with 9 nucleotides matching TRBD1. With V trimmed by 6 bases and J by 4 bases, 12 bases remained unmatched. Germline CDR1 is KGHSH and CDR2 is LQKENI. The CDR3 is made up of 16 amino acids. The CDR3 nucleotides read TGTGCCAGCTCCCTTAACCGGGACAGGGTCCGAGAGACCCAGTACTTC. Translated: CASSLNRDRVRETQYF.

The chain has TRBV7-2 and TRBJ1-2; 10 nucleotides align to TRBD1. Trimming removed 0 bases from V and 7 bases from J; junction bases left unmatched: 8. Germline assignment: CDR1 SGHTA and CDR2 FQGNSA. This CDR3 contains 16 residues. The CDR3 sequence is CASSLAQQTGGGGYTF. The CDR3 DNA is TGTGCCAGCAGCTTAGCGCAGCAGACAGGGGGCGGTGGCTACACCTTC. Full variable domain (remainder filled in from reference TRBV7-2 and TRBJ1-2): GAGVSQSPSNKVTEKGKDVELRCDPISGHTALYWYRQSLGQGLEFLIYFQGNSAPDKSGLPSDRFSAERTGGSVSTLTIQRTQQEDSAVYLCASSLAQQTGGGGYTFGSGTRLTVV.

The chain uses TRBV27 and TRBJ1-4; D unclear. This CDR3 is built from 14 residues. Germline CDR1 is MNHEY and CDR2 is SMNVEV (reference sequence). Trimming removed 5 bases from V and 3 bases from J, with 10 bases in between. The CDR3 DNA reads as TGTGCCAGCAGTCAACGGGGTGCTAATGAAAAACTGTTTTTT. Translation gives CASSQRGANEKLFF. Using reference TRBV27 and TRBJ1-4 for the parts outside the CDR3, the full variable domain is EAQVTQNPRYLITVTGKKLTVTCSQNMNHEYMSWYRQDPGLGLRQIYYSMNVEVTDKGDVPEGYKVSRKEKRNFPLILESPSPNQTSLYFCASSQRGANEKLFFGSGTQLSVL.

The rearrangement links TRBV14 to TRBJ1-2; TRBD1 agrees at 7 bases. Germline CDR1 is SGHDN and CDR2 is FVKESK. This CDR3 has 14 residues. V gave up 2 bases and J gave up 2 bases; unmatched junction bases: 2. CDR3: CASSQRGQNYGYTF. The CDR3 DNA reads TGTGCCAGCAGCCAACGGGGACAGAACTATGGCTACACCTTC.

The chain combines TRBV29-1 with TRBJ2-7; D perhaps matches TRBD1 (5 bases). The CDR3 is made up of 11 amino acids. V lost 7 bases and J 4 bases, leaving 11 bases between the germline ends. Germline CDR1 reads SQVTM; CDR2 reads ANQGSEA. CDR3 amino acids: CSGNTGYEQYF. Here the CDR3 DNA reads TGCAGCGGTAATACAGGATACGAGCAGTACTTC.

This sequence joins TRBV5-3 and TRBJ1-2, with 7 bases matching TRBD1. TRBV5-3 is placed among ORFs of uncertain function. The CDR3 is 18 residues long. Trimming at V came to 3 bases and at J to 4 bases, leaving 18 bases not matched to a gene. The CDR3 region has the DNA TGTGCCAGAAGCTCCAAGAGGAGGAACAGGGGCTCAGGCTATGGCTACACCTTC. This codes for CARSSKRRNRGSGYGYTF.

This clone is a singleton in its sample. The chain is built from TRBV9 and TRBJ1-2, with a possible D match to TRBD1 (6 bases). Trimming cost V 0 bases and J 8 bases, with 14 bases left between them. Germline CDR1 SGDLS, CDR2 YYNGEE. This CDR3 region has 14 residues. The CDR3 loop reads CASSVALGAGGYTF. The CDR3 DNA is TGTGCCAGCAGCGTAGCTCTGGGGGCGGGCGGCTACACCTTC.

This clone was counted between two and nine times. This chain connects TRBV9 to TRBJ1-6; TRBD1 agrees at 7 bases. Germline V CDR1 and CDR2: SGDLS, YYNGEE. The CDR3 sequence is 16 residues long. The trim removed 0 bases at V and 2 bases at J, leaving 2 bases unmatched. The CDR3 DNA sequence: TGTGCCAGCAGCGTAGGACAGGGAGCCTATAATTCACCCCTCCACTTT. It encodes CASSVGQGAYNSPLHF.

The CDR3 loop reads CASSQDQGFSYEQYF. CDR3 sequence (DNA): TGCGCCAGCAGCCAAGATCAGGGGTTCTCCTACGAGCAGTACTTC. This chain connects TRBV4-3 to TRBJ2-7, with D perhaps TRBD1 (6 bases). Germline loops: CDR1 LGHNA, CDR2 YSLEER. Trimming shortened V by 0 bases and J by 0 bases, and 9 bases separated the two germline ends. This CDR3 spans 15 amino acids.

In this sample, this clone turned up once. The chain employs TRBV30 and TRBJ1-5, with a tentative D call TRBD1 (5 bases). The CDR3 extends over 13 amino acids. Trimming stripped 5 bases from V and 5 bases from J, with 13 bases between. CDR1 and CDR2 from the germline V gene are GTSNPN and SVGIG (reference sequence). The CDR3 here is CAWDSAGDQPQHF. In DNA form, the CDR3 reads TGTGCCTGGGACAGCGCGGGGGATCAGCCCCAGCATTTT.

A few counts support this clone. The V and J genes are TRBV5-4 and TRBJ2-2, with 14 bases matching TRBD2. Trimming cost V 4 bases and J 1 base; bases outside gene matches: 6. This CDR3 comprises 18 residues. Germline V gene lookup returns CDR1 SGHNT and CDR2 YYREEE (reference sequence). The CDR3 nucleotides read TGTGCCAGCAGCCCACGGACTAGCGGGGGGCAGAACACCGGGGAGCTGTTTTTT. Its protein product is CASSPRTSGGQNTGELFF.

The J gene is TRBJ1-3, the V gene TRBV7-8; 7 bases are a match to TRBD1. The V and J ends lost 5 bases and 0 bases, in that order; junction bases with no gene match: 13. From germline, CDR1 is SGHVS and CDR2 FQNEAQ. This CDR3 spans 18 amino acids. The CDR3 DNA reads as TGTGCCAGCAGCGGTACAGGGGCGGTAATGTTCTCTGGAAACACCATATATTTT. Translation gives CASSGTGAVMFSGNTIYF.

V is TRBV28 and J is TRBJ1-1; a weak D match, TRBD1 (5 bases). Germline loops: CDR1 MDHEN, CDR2 SYDVKM. This CDR3 comprises 15 residues. Trimming cost V 4 bases and J 0 bases, with 12 bases left between them. The CDR3 sequence is CASSSPLGVNTEAFF. Written as DNA, the CDR3 is TGTGCCAGCAGTTCCCCTTTAGGGGTGAACACTGAAGCTTTCTTT. Using reference TRBV28 and TRBJ1-1 for the parts outside the CDR3, the full variable domain is DVKVTQSSRYLVKRTGEKVFLECVQDMDHENMFWYRQDPGLGLRLIYFSYDVKMKEKGDIPEGYSVSREKKERFSLILESASTNQTSMYLCASSSPLGVNTEAFFGQGTRLTVV.

V is TRBV3-1 (or the pseudogene TRBV3-2) and J is TRBJ2-5; D is unresolved. The CDR3 totals 12 residues. Trimming removed 3 bases at V and 8 bases at J, with 10 bases between. From germline, CDR1 is LGHDT and CDR2 YNNKEL (reference sequence). In DNA, the CDR3 is TGTGCCAGCAGCCACCATCTAGTAACCCAGTACTTC. Its translation: CASSHHLVTQYF.

The chain carries TRBV11-2 and TRBJ2-3; 12 bases are shared with TRBD2. Trimming cost V 3 bases and J 4 bases; bases outside gene matches: 11. Germline V gene data show CDR1 as SGHAT and CDR2 as FQNNGV. CDR3 length: 18 amino acids. CDR3 nucleotides: TGTGCCAGCAGCTTGAAGGGGACTAGCGGGTCGAGGGCAGATACGCAGTATTTT. It is translated as CASSLKGTSGSRADTQYF.

The chain is built from TRBV3-1 (or the pseudogene TRBV3-2) and TRBJ1-3; no reliable D call. The V end was cut by 1 base, the J end by 8 bases, with 12 bases between. The CDR3 is made up of 14 amino acids. Germline CDR1 reads LGHDT; CDR2 reads YNNKEL (reference sequence). CDR3 DNA: TGTGCCAGCAGCCAAGGGTCGATAGTGGACACCATATATTTT. The encoded protein is CASSQGSIVDTIYF.

The gene calls are TRBV6-5 and TRBJ1-1; no reliable D call. The germline V gene encodes CDR1 MNHEY and CDR2 SVGAGI. V was clipped by 8 bases and J by 3 bases, with 13 bases between them. The CDR3 has 13 residues. The DNA of the CDR3 is TGTGCCAGCTCGGGAGAGGGTTACACTGAAGCTTTCTTT. Protein: CASSGEGYTEAFF.

DNA of the CDR3: TGTGCCATCAGTGAGGATGTGTGGGGCAATTCACCCCTCCACTTT. Translation gives CAISEDVWGNSPLHF. This rearrangement joins TRBV10-3 to TRBJ1-6, with D possibly TRBD1 on 5 matching bases. Germline V gene data show CDR1 as ENHRY and CDR2 as SYGVKD. The CDR3 loop spans 15 amino acids. Trimming shortened V by 2 bases and J by 7 bases, and 12 bases separated the two germline ends.

The chain combines TRBV4-1 with TRBJ2-5; 7 bases align to TRBD1. Trimming took 1 base from V and 7 from J; bases not matched to a gene: 9. The CDR3 has 15 amino acids. In germline, CDR1 is MGHRA, CDR2 YSYEKL. CDR3 nucleotide sequence: TGCGCCAGCAGCCAAGGGACAGGCCTCATGGGGACCCAGTACTTC. It encodes CASSQGTGLMGTQYF.

The sample holds one count of this clone. The chain joins TRBV9 to TRBJ1-3; TRBD1 matches at 8 bases. The junction had 7 bases not matched to a gene; V was cut back by 4 bases and J by 4 bases. The CDR3 sequence is 15 residues long. Germline CDR1 is SGDLS and CDR2 is YYNGEE. Here the CDR3 reads CASSPRQGTGNTIYF. CDR3 DNA sequence: TGTGCCAGCAGCCCACGACAGGGGACCGGAAACACCATATATTTT.

The rearrangement links TRBV12-3 or TRBV12-4 to TRBJ2-5; D perhaps matches TRBD2 (6 bases). Trimming took off 5 bases at V and 5 bases at J, with 12 bases between the two ends. This CDR3 contains 13 residues. CDR3 coding DNA: TGTGCCAGCAGTCGACTAGGTTCGGAGACCCAGTACTTC. Amino acids: CASSRLGSETQYF.

The chain joins TRBV27 to TRBJ2-5; D is perhaps TRBD2 (6 bases). V was cut by 3 bases and J by 3 bases, with 8 bases left in between. This CDR3 is built from 13 residues. Germline V gene data show CDR1 as MNHEY and CDR2 as SMNVEV (reference sequence). CDR3 nucleotide sequence: TGTGCCAGCAGTTTCACGGGGGAAGAGACCCAGTACTTC. This encodes CASSFTGEETQYF.

V usage is TRBV12-5 and J usage is TRBJ1-3; 8 positions match TRBD1. J gave up 0 bases and V 6 bases, and 7 bases lay outside the gene matches. This CDR3 spans 16 amino acids. CDR1 LGHNT and CDR2 FRNRAP come from the germline V gene. The CDR3, as DNA: TGTGCTAGTGGCCCCGGACAGGGCCTCTCTGGAAACACCATATATTTT. Translated: CASGPGQGLSGNTIYF.